This T cell receptor beta chain came from a study of blood T cell repertoires in COVID-19. The wider study: The origin of the acute and convalescent COVID-19 samples was the United States, Italy and Spain. Nucleic acid was either cDNA or gDNA, and it came from T cells, B-cell-depleted T cells, or PBMCs.

Original data processing: Reference gene primer amplification gave estimated nucleated cell counts. The assay was immunoSEQ multiplex PCR, and TCRdb's table has in-frame clones only and misses some. Clonal size and the V and J genes are those of that table, whereas D and trimming came from the DNA. The profile shows around 350,000 clones, around 86% of them singletons. Germline values: CDR1 SGHDN, CDR2 FVKESK. Germline trimming cut 4 bases from V and 3 bases from J; bases unmatched to any gene: 4. The CDR3 length is 14 residues. This chain joins TRBV14 and TRBJ2-7, with 9 bases matching TRBD1. This TCR derives from a human donor in a cohort sampled during active COVID-19. Specimen: peripheral blood. CDR3 amino acids: CASSPGQGVYEQYF. DNA for the CDR3: TGTGCCAGCAGCCCGGGACAGGGAGTCTACGAGCAGTACTTC.